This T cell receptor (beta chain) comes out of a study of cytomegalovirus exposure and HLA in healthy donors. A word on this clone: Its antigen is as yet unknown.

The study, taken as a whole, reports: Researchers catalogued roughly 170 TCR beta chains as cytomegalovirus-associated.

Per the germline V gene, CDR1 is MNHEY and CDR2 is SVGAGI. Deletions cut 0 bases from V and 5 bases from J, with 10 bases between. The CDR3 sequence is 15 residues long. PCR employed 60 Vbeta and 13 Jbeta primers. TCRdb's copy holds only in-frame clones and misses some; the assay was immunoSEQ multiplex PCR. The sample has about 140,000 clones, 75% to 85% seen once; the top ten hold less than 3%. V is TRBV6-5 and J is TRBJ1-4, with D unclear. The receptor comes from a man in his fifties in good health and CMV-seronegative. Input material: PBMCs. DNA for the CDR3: TGTGCCAGCAGTTACTCGGCGGGTCCCAATGAAAAACTGTTTTTT. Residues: CASSYSAGPNEKLFF.